The subject of this entry is one T cell receptor (beta chain). Other nucleotide sequences in the sample specify the same CDR3. This record belongs to a study of shared clonotypes between healthy human individuals. The repertoire was sequenced with immunoSEQ multiplex PCR; TCRdb's copy has only in-frame clones and lacks some. This table has about 2.4 million clones, roughly 93% appearing once. The CDR3 extends over 13 amino acids. Germline V gene lookup returns CDR1 SGHRS and CDR2 YFSETQ. V lost 5 bases to trimming and J lost 1 base, with 7 bases between them. Each sample came from a Caucasian adult donor living in Nashville, Tennessee.

The clonotype originates from a man between 18 and 29 years old in good health. Some clones in this sample may be carry-over from other donors' samples. The sequencing sample was made of naive CD4+ T cells from PBMCs. Subset here: CD45RA+ positively selected. The V call is TRBV5-1, the J call TRBJ1-3; D ambiguous. DNA of the CDR3: TGCGCCAGCAGTAGTGAGTCTGGAAACACCATATATTTT. As protein: CASSSESGNTIYF.